This T cell receptor (beta chain) was sequenced for a study of cytomegalovirus exposure and HLA in healthy donors. Turning to this clone: Its antigen is unknown.

General study points: The authors later found HLA-associated TCR beta chains more clonally expanded than equally common others.

Germline loops: CDR1 LGHNA, CDR2 YSLEER. Trimming left V 3 bases short and J 2 bases short, with 13 bases between. The CDR3 consists of 15 residues. PCR amplification relied on 60 Vbeta primers (plus 13 Jbeta primers). TCRdb keeps only in-frame clones here, not all; method: immunoSEQ multiplex PCR. Of about 180,000 clones listed, about 81% were seen once; the top ten hold around 2.2%. J is TRBJ2-5 and V is TRBV4-3, with D possibly matching TRBD2 (6 bases). Input material: PBMCs. This sequence was found in a young woman in good health and CMV-seronegative. The CDR3, as DNA: TGCGCCAGCAGCCACCAAAGGAGCGGGCAAGAGACCCAGTACTTC. Translating it yields CASSHQRSGQETQYF.